These 8 T cell receptor beta chains were all obtained from the same sample, sequenced in a study of graft-versus-host responses after intestinal transplantation. These receptors have no known antigen. Produced via immunoSEQ multiplex PCR; TCRdb's table is partial and in-frame only. Of about 120,000 clones detected, roughly nine tenths appear once; the ten largest clones hold 0.18%. Specimen: unstimulated CD4+ T cells sorted from spleen or lymph node cells, collected before intestinal transplant. The receptors come from a human donor who received an intestinal transplant.

The chain joins TRBV6-5 to TRBJ1-5; D not certain. V gave up 5 bases and J gave up 6 bases, with 8 bases separating them. The length of the CDR3 is 12 residues. Germline values: CDR1 MNHEY, CDR2 SVGAGI. In DNA form, the CDR3 reads TGTGCCAGCAGTACCTACGGTCAGCCCCAGCATTTT. Protein: CASSTYGQPQHF.

The chain combines TRBV28 with TRBJ1-5; D might be TRBD1 (6 bases). Trimming shortened V by 3 bases and J by 2 bases, and 20 bases separated the two germline ends. CDR1 is MDHEN and CDR2 is SYDVKM in the germline V gene. This CDR3 is built from 18 residues. CDR3: CASSLRLLNRVGNQPQHF. CDR3 DNA: TGTGCCAGCAGTTTGAGACTATTAAACAGGGTGGGCAATCAGCCCCAGCATTTT. Filled out from reference TRBV28 and TRBJ1-5, the complete variable domain reads DVKVTQSSRYLVKRTGEKVFLECVQDMDHENMFWYRQDPGLGLRLIYFSYDVKMKEKGDIPEGYSVSREKKERFSLILESASTNQTSMYLCASSLRLLNRVGNQPQHFGDGTRLSIL.

This chain links TRBV15 with TRBJ1-4, with D tentatively TRBD1 (6 bases). This CDR3 spans 16 amino acids. Trimming shortened V by 4 bases and J by 0 bases, and 12 bases separated the two germline ends. Germline-derived CDR1 and CDR2 are LNHNV and YYDKDF (reference sequence). The chain's CDR3 is CATSKGTHATNEKLFF. The CDR3 coding sequence is TGTGCCACCAGCAAGGGGACACATGCAACTAATGAAAAACTGTTTTTT.

The V gene is TRBV18, the J gene TRBJ2-7, with TRBD2 identical over 9 bases. The CDR3 spans 16 residues. Germline V gene lookup returns CDR1 KGHSH and CDR2 LQKENI. V was pared by 0 bases and J by 4 bases, with 7 bases of the junction left unmatched. The CDR3 nucleotides read TGTGCCAGCTCACCACCCGGGACTAGCAGTTATTACGAGCAGTACTTC. It translates to CASSPPGTSSYYEQYF.

The genes are TRBV2 and TRBJ1-5; D possibly corresponds to TRBD1 (6 bases). V was shortened by 5 bases and J by 5 bases, with 25 bases between the two germline ends. CDR1 SNHLY and CDR2 FYNNEI come from the germline V gene. This CDR3 is 18 amino acids long. CDR3 nucleotides: TGTGCCAGCAGTTTAAAAGGACAGCGCCCAGGCCCCTATCAGCCCCAGCATTTT. It encodes CASSLKGQRPGPYQPQHF.

The chain has TRBV11-2 and TRBJ1-4; 7 bases align to TRBD1. Germline V lookup: CDR1 SGHAT, CDR2 FQNNGV. After removal of 1 base from V and 13 bases from J, the junction contained 3 bases not matched to a gene. The CDR3 is made up of 12 amino acids. The CDR3, as DNA: TGTGCCAGCAGCTTAGTCCCAGGGGGACTGTTTTTT. Translating gives CASSLVPGGLFF.

The chain uses TRBV6-6 and TRBJ2-5; the D is unclear. CDR1 is MNHNY and CDR2 is SVGAGI in the germline V gene (reference sequence). There are 12 residues in the CDR3. V shed 8 bases and J shed 4 bases, with 11 bases lying between them. CDR3 sequence: CASGAAGETQYF. The CDR3 DNA reads as TGTGCCAGCGGTGCGGCTGGAGAGACCCAGTACTTC.

V gene TRBV7-8 combines with J gene TRBJ2-3; 7 bases are shared with TRBD2. The germline V gene has CDR1 SGHVS and CDR2 FQNEAQ. V shed 1 base and J 6 bases; nucleotides not matched to a gene: 10. This CDR3 has 16 amino acids. CDR3 protein: CASSLGVGLVTDTQYF. In nucleotides, the CDR3 is TGTGCCAGCAGCTTAGGAGTAGGACTAGTTACCGATACGCAGTATTTT.